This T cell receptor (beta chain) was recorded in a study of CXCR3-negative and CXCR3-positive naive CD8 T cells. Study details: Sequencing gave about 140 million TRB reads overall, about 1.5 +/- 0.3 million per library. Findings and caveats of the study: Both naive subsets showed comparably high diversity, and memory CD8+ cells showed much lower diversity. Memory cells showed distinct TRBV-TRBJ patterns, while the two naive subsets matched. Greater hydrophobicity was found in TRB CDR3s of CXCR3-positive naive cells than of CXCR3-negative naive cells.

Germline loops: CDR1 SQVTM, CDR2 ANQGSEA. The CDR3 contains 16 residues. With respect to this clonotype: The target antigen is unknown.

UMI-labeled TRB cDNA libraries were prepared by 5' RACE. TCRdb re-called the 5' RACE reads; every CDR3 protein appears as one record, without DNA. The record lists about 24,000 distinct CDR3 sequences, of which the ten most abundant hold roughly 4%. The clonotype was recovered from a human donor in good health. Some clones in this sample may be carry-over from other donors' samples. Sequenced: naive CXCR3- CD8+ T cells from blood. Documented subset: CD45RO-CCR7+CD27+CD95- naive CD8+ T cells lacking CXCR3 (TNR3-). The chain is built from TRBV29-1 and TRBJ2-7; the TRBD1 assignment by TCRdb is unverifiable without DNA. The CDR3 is CSVAPLRVGPLSEQYF.